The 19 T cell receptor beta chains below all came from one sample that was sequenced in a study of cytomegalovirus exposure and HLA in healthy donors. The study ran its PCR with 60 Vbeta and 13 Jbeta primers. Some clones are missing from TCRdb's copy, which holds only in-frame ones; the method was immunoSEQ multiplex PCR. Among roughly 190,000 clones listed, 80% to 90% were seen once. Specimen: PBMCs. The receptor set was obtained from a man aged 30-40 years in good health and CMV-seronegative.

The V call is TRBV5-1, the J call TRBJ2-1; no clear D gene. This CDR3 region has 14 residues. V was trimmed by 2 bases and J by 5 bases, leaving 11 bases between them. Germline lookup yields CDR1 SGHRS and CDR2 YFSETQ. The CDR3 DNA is TGCGCCAGCAGCTTAGTAGAATTTAACAATGAGCAGTTCTTC. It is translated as CASSLVEFNNEQFF.

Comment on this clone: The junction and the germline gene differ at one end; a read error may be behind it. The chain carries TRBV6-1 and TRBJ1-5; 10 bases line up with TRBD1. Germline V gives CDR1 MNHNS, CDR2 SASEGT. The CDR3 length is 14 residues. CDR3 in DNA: TGTGCCAGCACCCCGACAGGGGGCAAACAGCCCCAGCATTTT. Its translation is CASTPTGGKQPQHF.

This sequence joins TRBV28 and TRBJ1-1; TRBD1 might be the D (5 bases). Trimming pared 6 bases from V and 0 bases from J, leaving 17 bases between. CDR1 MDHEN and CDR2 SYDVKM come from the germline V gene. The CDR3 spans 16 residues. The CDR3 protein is CASSPGRVGLNTEAFF. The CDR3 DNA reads TGTGCCAGCAGCCCCGGGAGGGTGGGACTGAACACTGAAGCTTTCTTT.

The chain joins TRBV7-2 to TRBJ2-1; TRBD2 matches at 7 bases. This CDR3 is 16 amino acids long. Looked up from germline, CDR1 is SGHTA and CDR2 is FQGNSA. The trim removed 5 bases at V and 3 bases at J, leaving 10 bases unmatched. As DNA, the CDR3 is TGTGCCAGCAGCCCCAGACTAGCTGGTGGCTACAATGAGCAGTTCTTC. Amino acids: CASSPRLAGGYNEQFF.

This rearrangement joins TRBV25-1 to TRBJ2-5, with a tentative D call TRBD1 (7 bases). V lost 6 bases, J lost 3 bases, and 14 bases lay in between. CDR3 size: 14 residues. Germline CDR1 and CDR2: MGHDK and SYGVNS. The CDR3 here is CASRSGRGEETQYF. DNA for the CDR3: TGTGCCAGCAGGTCCGGCAGGGGGGAAGAGACCCAGTACTTC. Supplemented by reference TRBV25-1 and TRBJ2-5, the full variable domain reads EADIYQTPRYLVIGTGKKITLECSQTMGHDKMYWYQQDPGMELHLIHYSYGVNSTEKGDLSSESTVSRIRTEHFPLTLESARPSHTSQYLCASRSGRGEETQYFGPGTRLLVL.

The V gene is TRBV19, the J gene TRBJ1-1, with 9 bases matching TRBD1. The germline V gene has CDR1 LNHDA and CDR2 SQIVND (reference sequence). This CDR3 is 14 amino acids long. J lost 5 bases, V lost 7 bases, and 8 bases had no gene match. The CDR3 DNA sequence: TGTGCCAGTATTCGAAACAGGGGGCGTACTGAAGCTTTCTTT. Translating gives CASIRNRGRTEAFF.

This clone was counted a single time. The DNA for the CDR3 is TGTGCCAGCTCACCGTATGCCCCGGGACAGGGGGCTTCTGGGGCCAACGTCCTGACTTTC. This gives the protein CASSPYAPGQGASGANVLTF. The chain uses TRBV18 and TRBJ2-6; 12 bases fit TRBD1. V trimming: 3 bases; J trimming: 1 base; junction bases outside the gene matches: 10. Germline V lookup: CDR1 KGHSH, CDR2 LQKENI. The CDR3 loop spans 20 amino acids. The full variable domain, rest sourced from reference TRBV18 and TRBJ2-6, is NAGVMQNPRHLVRRRGQEARLRCSPMKGHSHVYWYRQLPEEGLKFMVYLQKENIIDESGMPKERFSAEFPKEGPSILRIQQVVRGDSAAYFCASSPYAPGQGASGANVLTFGAGSRLTVL.

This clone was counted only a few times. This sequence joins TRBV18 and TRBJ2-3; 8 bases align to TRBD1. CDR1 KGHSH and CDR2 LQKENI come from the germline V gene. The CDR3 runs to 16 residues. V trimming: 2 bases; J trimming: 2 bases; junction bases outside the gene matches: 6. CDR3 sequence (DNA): TGTGCCAGCTCACCAACACAGGGGGTCTACACAGATACGCAGTATTTT. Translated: CASSPTQGVYTDTQYF.

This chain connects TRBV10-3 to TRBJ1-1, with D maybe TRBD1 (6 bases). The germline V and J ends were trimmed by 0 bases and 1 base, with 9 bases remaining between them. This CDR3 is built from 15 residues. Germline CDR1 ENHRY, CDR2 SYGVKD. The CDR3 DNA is TGTGCCATCAGTGAGTCGGGGGCAGCGAACACTGAAGCTTTCTTT. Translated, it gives CAISESGAANTEAFF.

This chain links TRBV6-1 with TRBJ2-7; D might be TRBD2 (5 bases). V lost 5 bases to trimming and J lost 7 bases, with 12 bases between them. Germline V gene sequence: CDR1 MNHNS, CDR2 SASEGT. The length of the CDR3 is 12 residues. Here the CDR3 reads CASSRGEGEQYF. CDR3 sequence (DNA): TGTGCCAGCAGTCGGGGTGAGGGTGAGCAGTACTTC.

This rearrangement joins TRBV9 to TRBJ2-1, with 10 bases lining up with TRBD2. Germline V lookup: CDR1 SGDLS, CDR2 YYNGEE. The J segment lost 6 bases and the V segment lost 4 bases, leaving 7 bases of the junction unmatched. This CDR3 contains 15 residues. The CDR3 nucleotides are TGTGCCAGCAGCCCACGGACTAGCGGAGGCAATGAGCAGTTCTTC. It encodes CASSPRTSGGNEQFF.

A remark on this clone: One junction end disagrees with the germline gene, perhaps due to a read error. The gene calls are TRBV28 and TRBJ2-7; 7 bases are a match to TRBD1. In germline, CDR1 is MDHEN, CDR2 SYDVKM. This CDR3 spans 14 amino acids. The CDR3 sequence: CASNPRDSSYEQHF. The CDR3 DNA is TGTGCCAGCAATCCCCGGGACAGTTCCTACGAGCAGCACTTC. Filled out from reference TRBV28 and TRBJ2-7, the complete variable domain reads DVKVTQSSRYLVKRTGEKVFLECVQDMDHENMFWYRQDPGLGLRLIYFSYDVKMKEKGDIPEGYSVSREKKERFSLILESASTNQTSMYLCASNPRDSSYEQHFGPGTRLTVT.

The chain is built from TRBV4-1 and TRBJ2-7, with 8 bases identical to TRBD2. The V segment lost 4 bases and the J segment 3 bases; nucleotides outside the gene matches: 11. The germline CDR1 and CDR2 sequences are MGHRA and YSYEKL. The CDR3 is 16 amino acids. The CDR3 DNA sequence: TGCGCCAGCAGCCGAAGCGGGAGAGGGGGTGACTACGAGCAGTACTTC. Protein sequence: CASSRSGRGGDYEQYF.

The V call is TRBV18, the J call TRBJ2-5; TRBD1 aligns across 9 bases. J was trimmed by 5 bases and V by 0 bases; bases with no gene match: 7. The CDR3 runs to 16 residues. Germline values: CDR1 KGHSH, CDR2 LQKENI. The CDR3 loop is CASSPPWTGEEETQYF. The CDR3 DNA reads TGTGCCAGCTCACCACCGTGGACAGGGGAGGAGGAGACCCAGTACTTC.

The DNA for the CDR3 is TGTGCCAGCAGGGCGGGACAGGGGTCCCATGAGCAGTTCTTC. This gives the protein CASRAGQGSHEQFF. V is TRBV11-3 and J is TRBJ2-1; 10 positions match TRBD1. The V segment lost 6 bases and the J segment 8 bases; nucleotides outside the gene matches: 7. CDR1 is SGHNT, CDR2 YENEEA, per germline. The CDR3 extends over 14 amino acids. Based on the CDR3 plus reference TRBV11-3 and TRBJ2-1, the full variable domain is EAGVVQSPRYKIIEKKQPVAFWCNPISGHNTLYWYLQNLGQGPELLIRYENEEAVDDSQLPKDRFSAERLKGVDSTLKIQPAELGDSAVYLCASRAGQGSHEQFFGPGTRLTVL.

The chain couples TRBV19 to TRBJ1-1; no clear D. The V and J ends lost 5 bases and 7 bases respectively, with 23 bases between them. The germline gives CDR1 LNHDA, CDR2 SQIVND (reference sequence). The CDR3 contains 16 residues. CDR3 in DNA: TGTGCCAGTAGTCCCCGAGGTCGCGGCGGCCGGATTGAAGCTTTCTTT. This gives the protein CASSPRGRGGRIEAFF.

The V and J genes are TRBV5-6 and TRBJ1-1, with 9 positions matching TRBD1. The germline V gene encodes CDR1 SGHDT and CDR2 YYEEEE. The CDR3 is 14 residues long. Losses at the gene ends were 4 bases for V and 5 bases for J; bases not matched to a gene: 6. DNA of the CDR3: TGTGCCAGCAGCGCCAGGGGACAGGGTACTGAAGCTTTCTTT. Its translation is CASSARGQGTEAFF. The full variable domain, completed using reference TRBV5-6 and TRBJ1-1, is DAGVTQSPTHLIKTRGQQVTLRCSPKSGHDTVSWYQQALGQGPQFIFQYYEEEERQRGNFPDRFSGHQFPNYSSELNVNALLLGDSALYLCASSARGQGTEAFFGQGTRLTVV.

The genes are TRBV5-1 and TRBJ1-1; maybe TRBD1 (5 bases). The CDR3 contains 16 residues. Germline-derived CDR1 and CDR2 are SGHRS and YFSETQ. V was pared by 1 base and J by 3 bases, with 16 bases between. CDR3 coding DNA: TGCGCCAGCAGCTTGAGGTCCGGTGGGGGGGACACTGAAGCTTTCTTT. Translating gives CASSLRSGGGDTEAFF.

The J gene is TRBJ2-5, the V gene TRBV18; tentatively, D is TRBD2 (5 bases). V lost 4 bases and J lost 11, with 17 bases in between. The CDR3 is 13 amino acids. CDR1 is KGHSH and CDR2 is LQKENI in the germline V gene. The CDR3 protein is CASSLSGPWEQYF. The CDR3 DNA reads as TGTGCCAGCTCACTCTCGGGCCCCTGGGAGCAGTACTTC.